This T cell receptor (beta chain) was obtained from a study of cytomegalovirus exposure and HLA in healthy donors. The study's findings and limits: The authors later found most CMV-associated TCR beta chains appeared HLA-restricted. TCR beta chains numbering some 160 were designated cytomegalovirus-associated.

It was with 60 Vbeta and 13 Jbeta primers that the PCR ran. Generated by immunoSEQ multiplex PCR, the TCRdb table keeps only in-frame clones and is missing some. Here the sample spans more than 150,000 clones, over 80% being singletons. Remarks on this clone: Antigen: not known.

V shed 5 bases and J shed 2 bases, with 17 bases lying between them. The CDR3 has 15 amino acids. Germline V gene sequence: CDR1 SGHRS, CDR2 YFSETQ. The sample consisted of PBMCs. The rearrangement joins TRBV5-1 to TRBJ2-7, with D possibly matching TRBD2 (6 bases). The sequence was obtained from a man in his forties in good health and CMV-seronegative. CDR3 nucleotide sequence: TGCGCCAGCAGTCAAATTCCGGGACTCGCCTACGAGCAGTACTTC. As protein: CASSQIPGLAYEQYF.